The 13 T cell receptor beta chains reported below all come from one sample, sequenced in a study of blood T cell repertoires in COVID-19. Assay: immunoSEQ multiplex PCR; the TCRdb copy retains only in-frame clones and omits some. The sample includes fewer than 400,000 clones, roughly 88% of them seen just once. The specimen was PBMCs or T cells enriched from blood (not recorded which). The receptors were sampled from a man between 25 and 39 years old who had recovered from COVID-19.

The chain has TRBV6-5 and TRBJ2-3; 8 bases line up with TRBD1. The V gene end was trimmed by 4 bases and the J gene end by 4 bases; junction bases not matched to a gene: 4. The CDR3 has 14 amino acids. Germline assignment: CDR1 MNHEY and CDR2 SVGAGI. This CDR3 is CASSLDRVADTQYF. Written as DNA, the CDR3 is TGTGCCAGCAGTTTGGACAGGGTGGCAGATACGCAGTATTTT.

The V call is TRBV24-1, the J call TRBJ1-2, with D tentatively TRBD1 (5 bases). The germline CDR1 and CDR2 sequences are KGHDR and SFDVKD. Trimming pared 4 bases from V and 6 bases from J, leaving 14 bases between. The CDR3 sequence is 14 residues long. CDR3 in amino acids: CATSDGGKSNGYTF. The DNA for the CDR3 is TGTGCCACCAGTGACGGGGGAAAGTCGAATGGCTACACCTTC.

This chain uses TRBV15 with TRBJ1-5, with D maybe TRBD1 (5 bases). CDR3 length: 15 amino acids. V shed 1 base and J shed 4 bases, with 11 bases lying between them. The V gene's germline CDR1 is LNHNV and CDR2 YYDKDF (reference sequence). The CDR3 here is CATSRGRAQNQPQHF. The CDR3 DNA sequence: TGTGCCACCAGCAGAGGCAGGGCCCAAAATCAGCCCCAGCATTTT.

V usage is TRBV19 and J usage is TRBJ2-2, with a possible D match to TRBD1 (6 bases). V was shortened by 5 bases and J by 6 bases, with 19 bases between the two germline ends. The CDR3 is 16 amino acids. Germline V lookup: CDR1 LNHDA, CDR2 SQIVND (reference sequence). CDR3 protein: CASSRGGPSSPGELFF. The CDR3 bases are TGTGCCAGTAGTCGAGGGGGACCGAGCTCTCCCGGGGAGCTGTTTTTT. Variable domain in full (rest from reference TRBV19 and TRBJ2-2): DGGITQSPKYLFRKEGQNVTLSCEQNLNHDAMYWYRQDPGQGLRLIYYSQIVNDFQKGDIAEGYSVSREKKESFPLTVTSAQKNPTAFYLCASSRGGPSSPGELFFGEGSRLTVL.

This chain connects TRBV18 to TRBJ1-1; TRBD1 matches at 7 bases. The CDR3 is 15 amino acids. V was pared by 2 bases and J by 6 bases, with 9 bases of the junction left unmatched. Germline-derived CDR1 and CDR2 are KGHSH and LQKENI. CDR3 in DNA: TGTGCCAGCTCACCAGACAGGGCGGTTGTTCCTGAAGCTTTCTTT. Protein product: CASSPDRAVVPEAFF. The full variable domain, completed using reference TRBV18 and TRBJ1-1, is NAGVMQNPRHLVRRRGQEARLRCSPMKGHSHVYWYRQLPEEGLKFMVYLQKENIIDESGMPKERFSAEFPKEGPSILRIQQVVRGDSAAYFCASSPDRAVVPEAFFGQGTRLTVV.

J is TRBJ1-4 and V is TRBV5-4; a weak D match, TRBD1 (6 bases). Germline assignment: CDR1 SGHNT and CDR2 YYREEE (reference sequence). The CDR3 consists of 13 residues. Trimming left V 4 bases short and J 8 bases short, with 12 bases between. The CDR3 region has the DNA TGTGCCAGCAGCAGAGACAGGTTAGAAAAACTGTTTTTT. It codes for CASSRDRLEKLFF.

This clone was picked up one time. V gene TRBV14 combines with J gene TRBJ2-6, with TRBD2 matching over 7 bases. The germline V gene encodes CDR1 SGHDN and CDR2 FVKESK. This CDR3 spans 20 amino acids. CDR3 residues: CDTPDLSGALAKSGANVLTF. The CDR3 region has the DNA TGTGACACACCTGATTTAAGCGGGGCACTAGCCAAATCTGGGGCCAACGTCCTGACTTTC.

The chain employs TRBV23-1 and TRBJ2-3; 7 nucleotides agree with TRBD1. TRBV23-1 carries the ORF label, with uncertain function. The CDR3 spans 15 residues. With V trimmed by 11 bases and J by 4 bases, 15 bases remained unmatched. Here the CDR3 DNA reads TGCGCCCCCCAATGGGGGACAGCGACTTCAGATACGCAGTATTTT. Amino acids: CAPQWGTATSDTQYF.

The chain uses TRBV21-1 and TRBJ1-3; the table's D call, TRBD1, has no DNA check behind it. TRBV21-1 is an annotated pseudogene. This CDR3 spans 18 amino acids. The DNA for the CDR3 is TGTGCCAGCAGCACGAAACCTATACAGGCTTGCTCTGGAAACACCATATATTTT. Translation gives CASSTKPIQACSGNTIYF.

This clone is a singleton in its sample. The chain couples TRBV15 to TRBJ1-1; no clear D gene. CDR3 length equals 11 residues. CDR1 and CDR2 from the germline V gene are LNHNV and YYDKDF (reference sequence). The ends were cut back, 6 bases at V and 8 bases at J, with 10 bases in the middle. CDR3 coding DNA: TGTGCCACCAGTTCTAATCTGGAAGCTTTCTTT. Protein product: CATSSNLEAFF.

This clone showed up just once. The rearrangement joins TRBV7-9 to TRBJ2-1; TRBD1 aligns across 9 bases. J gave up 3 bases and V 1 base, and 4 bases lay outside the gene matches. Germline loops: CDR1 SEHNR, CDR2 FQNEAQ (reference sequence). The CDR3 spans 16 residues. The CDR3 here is CASSLVVTGGYNEQFF. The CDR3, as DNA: TGTGCCAGCAGCTTAGTCGTGACAGGGGGCTACAATGAGCAGTTCTTC.

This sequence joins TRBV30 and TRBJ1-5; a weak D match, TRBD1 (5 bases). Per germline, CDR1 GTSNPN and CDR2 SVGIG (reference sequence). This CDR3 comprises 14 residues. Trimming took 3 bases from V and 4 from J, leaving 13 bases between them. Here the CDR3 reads CAWSGTGGNQPQHF. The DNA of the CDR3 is TGTGCCTGGAGCGGGACCGGGGGGAATCAGCCCCAGCATTTT.

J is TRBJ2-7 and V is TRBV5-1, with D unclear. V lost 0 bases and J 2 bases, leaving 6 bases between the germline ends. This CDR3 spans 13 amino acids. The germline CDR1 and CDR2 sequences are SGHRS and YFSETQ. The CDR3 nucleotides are TGCGCCAGCAGCTTGGCGTCTACCTACGAGCAGTACTTC. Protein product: CASSLASTYEQYF.